Listed below are T cell receptor beta chains from one sample, sequenced in a study of cytomegalovirus exposure and HLA in healthy donors. Sequencing was performed with immunoSEQ multiplex PCR; in TCRdb, only in-frame clones are kept and a portion is missing. The sample records a few hundred thousand clones, roughly 88% being singletons. Sample: PBMCs. All receptors come from a woman aged 18-35 years in good health and CMV-seronegative. Each CDR3 is given with its conserved first and last residue. The order of the fields is V gene, D gene, J gene, clone size, CDR3 DNA, CDR3 protein. D genes are given only for firm matches. Some rows mark clone size as missing; the rest say once, few, many or name a class of expanded clone.

TRBV29-1	NA	TRBJ1-1	NA	TGCAGCGTACACGCCAGGGGCAACACTGAAGCTTTCTTT	CSVHARGNTEAFF
TRBV11-2	NA	TRBJ2-3	NA	TGTGCCAGCAGCTTAACAGTAGCAGATACGCAGTATTTT	CASSLTVADTQYF
TRBV28	NA	TRBJ1-5	NA	TGTGCCAGCAGTTGGGCCGTCGGAAGTCAGCCCCAGCATTTT	CASSWAVGSQPQHF
TRBV6-6	TRBD2	TRBJ2-3	NA	TGTGCCAGCAGCCCCCCCCTACGTGAGGGAGGGAGAACGCAGTATTTT	CASSPPLREGGRTQYF
TRBV14	NA	TRBJ1-2	NA	TGTGCCAGCAGCCAAGCTAGGCACCGCGCAAGTCTCTATGGCTACACCTTC	CASSQARHRASLYGYTF
TRBV9	TRBD1	TRBJ2-5	NA	TGTGCCAGCAGCTTGGGACAGGGGATGCAAGAGACCCAGTACTTC	CASSLGQGMQETQYF
TRBV29-1	NA	TRBJ2-1	NA	TGCAGCGTCTGGGGTGGGGCGTATACGACCTACAATGAGCAGTTCTTC	CSVWGGAYTTYNEQFF
TRBV19	NA	TRBJ1-5	NA	TGTGCCAGTAGTATCGGGCAGGGTCATCAGCCCCAGCATTTT	CASSIGQGHQPQHF
TRBV11-3	NA	TRBJ2-7	NA	TGTGCCAGCAGCTCGTATAAAAACGAGCAGTACTTC	CASSSYKNEQYF
TRBV7-2	NA	TRBJ1-1	NA	TGTGCCAGCAGCTTAGGATCCAGGGGCTTGGTCTTT	CASSLGSRGLVF
TRBV6-1	NA	TRBJ2-7	NA	TGTGCCAGCAGTGAACCAGGGGAGAGTTCCTACGAGCAGTACTTC	CASSEPGESSYEQYF
TRBV7-2	NA	TRBJ2-7	NA	TGTGCCAGCAGTTCCGCGGCGCTAACCTACGAGCAGTACTTC	CASSSAALTYEQYF
TRBV28	TRBD2	TRBJ2-5	NA	TGTGCCAGCAGTCCAGGGACTAGCGGGAGGGCGGGTCGGACCCAGTACTTC	CASSPGTSGRAGRTQYF
TRBV5-6	NA	TRBJ1-1	once	TGTGCCAGCAGCCGGCCTGGGGGGGAACGGGTAACTGAAGCTTTCTTT	CASSRPGGERVTEAFF
TRBV18	TRBD1	TRBJ1-2	NA	TGTGCCAGCTCACTCGGGACAGGGAATGGCTACACCTTC	CASSLGTGNGYTF
TRBV30	NA	TRBJ1-4	NA	TGTGCCGGTTACAACAGGGCTAATGAAAAACTGTTTTTT	CAGYNRANEKLFF
TRBV5-4	NA	TRBJ1-6	NA	TGTGCCAGCAGCTTAGATGGGACACCAAAGGGGGACTACCACTTT	CASSLDGTPKGDYHF
TRBV19	TRBD2	TRBJ2-3	NA	TGTGCCAGTAAAGGGATTAGCGGGGAAACAGATACGCAGTATTTT	CASKGISGETDTQYF
TRBV27	NA	TRBJ1-2	NA	TGTGCCAGCAGTTCCTCCACATCAACCGCAGGGTGGGGTGGCTACACCTTC	CASSSSTSTAGWGGYTF
TRBV4-3	NA	TRBJ2-3	NA	TGCGCCAGCAGCCAAGATCATCGGAGGCGCACAGATACGCAGTATTTT	CASSQDHRRRTDTQYF
TRBV5-1	NA	TRBJ1-1	NA	TGCGCCAGCAGCTTGGGTCAGTACACTGAAGCTTTCTTT	CASSLGQYTEAFF
TRBV5-6	NA	TRBJ2-1	once	TGTGCCAGCATCGGATCAGGGATAAACAATGAGCAGTTCTTC	CASIGSGINNEQFF
TRBV2	TRBD2	TRBJ2-7	NA	TGTGCCAGAAGGACTAGCGGGACCTACGAGCAGTACTTC	CARRTSGTYEQYF
TRBV5-1	NA	TRBJ2-2	NA	TGCGCCAGCAGCTTGGCCGGGGTCGGGGAGCTGTTTTTT	CASSLAGVGELFF
TRBV10-1	TRBD2	TRBJ2-3	NA	TGCGCCAGCACCAGGGTGGCTAGCGGAAGCACAGATACGCAGTATTTT	CASTRVASGSTDTQYF
TRBV5-1	NA	TRBJ2-7	NA	TGCGCCAGCAGCTTCAGGGTCGGCTACGAGCAGTACTTC	CASSFRVGYEQYF
TRBV4-1	TRBD2	TRBJ2-7	NA	TGCGCCAGCAGCCAAGCGACTAGCGGGGGCCGGGGGGAGCAGTACTTC	CASSQATSGGRGEQYF
TRBV6-6	NA	TRBJ1-1	NA	TGTGCCAGCAGCTACGGACAGAGCACTGAAGCTTTCTTT	CASSYGQSTEAFF
TRBV6-5	TRBD1	TRBJ1-1	NA	TGTGCCACGGAATCCAGGGGGAGCACTGAAGCTTTCTTT	CATESRGSTEAFF
TRBV2	TRBD2	TRBJ2-1	NA	TGTGCCAGCAGTCTTGAGCGGGACCCCACCTACAATGAGCAGTTCTTC	CASSLERDPTYNEQFF
TRBV28	TRBD1	TRBJ1-1	few	TGTGCCAGCTCGAGGGGACCGGGACAGCTTATGATCTTT	CASSRGPGQLMIF
TRBV2	NA	TRBJ2-2	NA	TGTGCCACCCGCTCGGGGGTGAGCTCGAACACCGGGGAGCTGTTTTTT	CATRSGVSSNTGELFF
TRBV6-1	NA	TRBJ2-7	once	TGTGCCAGCAGTGGCAGTTGGGGCCGTGAGCAGTACTTC	CASSGSWGREQYF
TRBV2	NA	TRBJ1-2	NA	TGTGCCAGCAGTGGTGGAGTAAACTATGGCTACACCTTC	CASSGGVNYGYTF